Listed here is a single T cell receptor (beta chain). The ends lost 3 bases at V and 6 bases at J; junction bases unmatched: 9. The CDR3 loop spans 16 amino acids. CDR1 and CDR2 from the germline V gene are SEHNR and FQNEAQ (reference sequence). The data originate from a study of technical replicates of blood from a handful of donors. Only in-frame clones appear in the TCRdb table, and some are missing; sequencing was by immunoSEQ multiplex PCR. In the table there are 55,000 to 75,000 clones, approximately 95% of which are singletons. The sequencing input was PBMCs. The chain carries TRBV7-9 and TRBJ2-7, with 12 nucleotides matching TRBD1. This clonotype was obtained from a human donor in good health. Some clones in this sample may be carry-over from other donors' samples. CDR3 nucleotide sequence: TGTGCCAGCAGCTTCAACCCGAGGGACAGGGGGCTCGAGCAGTACTTC. Translating it yields CASSFNPRDRGLEQYF.